Below, 3 T cell receptor beta chains from the same sample are listed, as sequenced in a study of spatial heterogeneity in lung cancer. Study results and limitations: The study found that expanded intratumoral alpha and beta TCR counts tracked tumor mutation counts.

Their antigen targets remain unknown. TCRdb ran MiXCR on the 5' RACE reads and lists one entry per CDR3 protein. The table has roughly 5,200 distinct CDR3 sequences, over 7.5% seen once; the top ten hold 31%. Stated time point: sample taken at primary tumor resection. The sample consisted of lung tumor tissue, taken at surgery. These TCRs come from a male donor with early-stage non-small cell lung cancer.

This clonotype was counted many times. CDR3 amino acids: CASSPELAGYSTDTQYF. CDR3 DNA: TGCGCCAGCAGCCCAGAACTAGCGGGCTATAGCACAGATACGCAGTATTTT. The chain uses TRBV5-1 and TRBJ2-3, with 9 positions matching TRBD2. V dropped 4 bases and J dropped 0; count of bases not matched to a gene: 9. Germline V lookup: CDR1 SGHRS, CDR2 YFSETQ. CDR3 size: 17 residues.

This chain joins TRBV19 and TRBJ2-3; D is ambiguous. The CDR3 has 13 residues. Trimming stripped 3 bases from V and 7 bases from J, with 11 bases between. The germline gives CDR1 LNHDA, CDR2 SQIVND (reference sequence). The CDR3 protein is CASSIRSAYTQYF. DNA of the CDR3: TGTGCCAGTAGTATTCGGAGCGCTTATACGCAGTATTTT.

This clonotype is termed hyperexpanded. The chain recombines TRBV27 with TRBJ2-4; 8 bases are a match to TRBD1. Germline values: CDR1 MNHEY, CDR2 SMNVEV (reference sequence). The CDR3 extends over 13 amino acids. The J segment lost 9 bases and the V segment lost 0 bases, leaving 1 base of the junction unmatched. CDR3 sequence reads: CASSLSGQGIQYF. As DNA, the CDR3 is TGTGCCAGCAGTTTATCCGGACAGGGCATTCAGTACTTC.